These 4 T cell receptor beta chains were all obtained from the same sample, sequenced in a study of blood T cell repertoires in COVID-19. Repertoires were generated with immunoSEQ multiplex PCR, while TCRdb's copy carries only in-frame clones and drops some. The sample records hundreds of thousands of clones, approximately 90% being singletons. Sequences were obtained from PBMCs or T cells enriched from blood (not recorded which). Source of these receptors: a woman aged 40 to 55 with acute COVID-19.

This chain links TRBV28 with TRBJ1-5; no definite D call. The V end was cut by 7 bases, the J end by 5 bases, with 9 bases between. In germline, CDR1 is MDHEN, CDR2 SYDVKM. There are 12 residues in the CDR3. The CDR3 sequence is CASTITDQPQHF. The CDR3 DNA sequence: TGTGCCAGCACCATCACGGATCAGCCCCAGCATTTT. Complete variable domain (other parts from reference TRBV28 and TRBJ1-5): DVKVTQSSRYLVKRTGEKVFLECVQDMDHENMFWYRQDPGLGLRLIYFSYDVKMKEKGDIPEGYSVSREKKERFSLILESASTNQTSMYLCASTITDQPQHFGDGTRLSIL.

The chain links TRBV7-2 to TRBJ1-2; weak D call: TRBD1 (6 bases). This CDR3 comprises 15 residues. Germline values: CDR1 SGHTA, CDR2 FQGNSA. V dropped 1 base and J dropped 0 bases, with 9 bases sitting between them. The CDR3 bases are TGTGCCAGCAGCTTAGTAGGGGGAACTAACTATGGCTACACCTTC. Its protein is CASSLVGGTNYGYTF.

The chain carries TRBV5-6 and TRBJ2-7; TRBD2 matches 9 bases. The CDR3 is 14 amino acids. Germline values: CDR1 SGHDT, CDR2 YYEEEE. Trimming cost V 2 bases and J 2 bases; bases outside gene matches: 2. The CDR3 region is CASSFRLAAYEQYF. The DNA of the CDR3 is TGTGCCAGCAGCTTCCGACTAGCGGCCTACGAGCAGTACTTC.

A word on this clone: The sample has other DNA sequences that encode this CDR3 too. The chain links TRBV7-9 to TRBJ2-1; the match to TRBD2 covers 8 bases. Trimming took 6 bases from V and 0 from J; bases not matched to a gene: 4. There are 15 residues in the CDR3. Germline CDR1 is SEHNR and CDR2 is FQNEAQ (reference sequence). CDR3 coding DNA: TGTGCCAGCAGACCCAGCGGGAGCTCCTACAATGAGCAGTTCTTC. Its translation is CASRPSGSSYNEQFF.